The 3 T cell receptor beta chains listed next were all sequenced from one sample in a study of blood T cells in healthy people across ages. Together with a sample-barcoded 5' primer, a J-beta primer mix was included in a second PCR lasting about 7 to 12 cycles. TCRdb reanalysed the 5' RACE reads using MiXCR and keeps one entry per CDR3 protein. The sample carries over a million distinct CDR3 sequences, around 39% recorded once. The sequenced material came from blood. The receptor source for this set is a woman aged 18 to 35 in good health.

The chain couples TRBV20-1 to TRBJ1-1; D is perhaps TRBD1 (6 bases). CDR3 length: 12 amino acids. Germline V gene lookup returns CDR1 DFQATT and CDR2 SNEGSKA (reference sequence). V was clipped by 2 bases and J by 5 bases, with 9 bases between them. The CDR3 DNA follows: TGCAGTGCTAGAAACACAGGGACTGAAGCTTTCTTT. It is translated as CSARNTGTEAFF.

This chain joins TRBV20-1 and TRBJ2-7, with TRBD2 identical over 7 bases. The germline gives CDR1 DFQATT, CDR2 SNEGSKA (reference sequence). The CDR3 runs to 15 residues. V lost 5 bases, J lost 0 bases, and 10 bases stayed unmatched. In DNA form, the CDR3 reads TGCAGTGCTGGGGAAGGCGGGAGCCTCTCCTACGAGCAGTACTTC. It is translated as CSAGEGGSLSYEQYF.

This clonotype was observed many times. The chain recombines TRBV6-5 with TRBJ1-2; a weak D match, TRBD1 (5 bases). Germline V gives CDR1 MNHEY, CDR2 SVGAGI. This CDR3 region has 14 residues. V lost 0 bases and J lost 5, with 10 bases in between. This CDR3 reads CASSYSGQGYGYTF. The CDR3 DNA reads TGTGCCAGCAGTTACTCGGGCCAGGGATATGGCTACACCTTC.